This TCR beta chain was sequenced in a study of blood T cell repertoires in COVID-19. The overall study: Specimens from acute and convalescent COVID-19 originated in the United States, Italy and Spain. Sample material is recorded as cDNA or gDNA derived from T cells, B-cell-depleted T cells, or PBMCs.

This CDR3 is built from 16 residues. Germline assignment: CDR1 SGHTA and CDR2 FQGNSA. Trimming pared 0 bases from V and 0 bases from J, leaving 9 bases between. The data were produced by immunoSEQ multiplex PCR, yet TCRdb's version contains in-frame clones alone and is incomplete. The sample includes some 190,000 clones, roughly 80% of them seen just once. Patients of the Seattle cohort, enrolled during active infection, were followed longitudinally. This clonotype was obtained from a woman aged 55 to 70 with COVID-19, enrolled during active disease. The sample taken for sequencing was peripheral blood. The rearrangement links TRBV7-2 to TRBJ1-3; unclear D gene. Here the CDR3 reads CASSLAPVYSGNTIYF. The CDR3 DNA reads as TGTGCCAGCAGCTTAGCGCCAGTATACTCTGGAAACACCATATATTTT.